This entry concerns a single T cell receptor (beta chain). The sample originates from a study of blood T cell repertoires in COVID-19. Study-wide context: The origin of the acute and convalescent COVID-19 samples was the United States, Italy and Spain.

Per the study methods: Amplified reference gene primers provided the basis for estimating nucleated cell counts. Profiled with immunoSEQ multiplex PCR; TCRdb holds only in-frame clones, not every one. That table furnishes V, J and clone size, whereas the DNA furnished D and trimming. This repertoire shows fewer than 75,000 clones, 70% to 90% found once; its top ten account for approximately 3.5%. The sample was peripheral blood. This sequence was found in a man in his 70s with acute or convalescent COVID-19.

CDR3 bases: TGTGCCAGCAGCCGCAGCGTCGGCGCTGAAGCTTTCTTT. Its protein is CASSRSVGAEAFF. V is TRBV7-9 and J is TRBJ1-1; D not certain. Germline V CDR1 and CDR2: SEHNR, FQNEAQ (reference sequence). V was cut by 5 bases and J by 6 bases, with 13 bases left in between. This CDR3 is 13 amino acids long. The full variable domain, rest sourced from reference TRBV7-9 and TRBJ1-1, is DTGVSQNPRHKITKRGQNVTFRCDPISEHNRLYWYRQTLGQGPEFLTYFQNEAQLEKSRLLSDRFSAERPKGSFSTLEIQRTEQGDSAMYLCASSRSVGAEAFFGQGTRLTVV.